Included here is one T cell receptor (beta chain) sequence, with context. The entry originates in a study of shared clonotypes between healthy human individuals. About the study: The cohort comprised two women and a few men. Their ages spanned 18 to 49 years.

This CDR3 is built from 15 residues. With V trimmed by 8 bases and J by 7 bases, 10 bases remained unmatched. Germline V lookup: CDR1 SEHNR, CDR2 FQNEAQ (reference sequence). Using ten immunoSEQ deep assay plates, investigators sequenced unsorted PBMC DNA. The data were produced by immunoSEQ multiplex PCR, yet TCRdb's version contains in-frame clones alone and is incomplete. The top ten hold approximately 12% of the sample, which has about 490,000 clones, around 80% seen once. The clonotype originates from a woman between 35 and 50 years old in good health. Some clones in this sample may be carry-over from other donors' samples. Source material: PBMCs. The V gene is TRBV7-9, the J gene TRBJ2-1; 11 bases align to TRBD2. This CDR3 is CASCPTSGSSNEQFF. The CDR3 coding sequence is TGTGCCAGCTGCCCAACTAGCGGGAGTTCGAATGAGCAGTTCTTC.